The present TCR beta chain was sequenced within a study of cytomegalovirus exposure and HLA in healthy donors. Primers: 60 Vbeta forward and 13 Jbeta reverse. Sequenced by immunoSEQ multiplex PCR; TCRdb stores in-frame clones only, minus some. The profile shows 200,000 to 250,000 clones, roughly 82% of them singletons. Germline V gene sequence: CDR1 SGHDT, CDR2 YYEEEE. The V end was cut by 2 bases, the J end by 8 bases, with 11 bases between. The CDR3 consists of 14 residues. The rearrangement joins TRBV5-6 to TRBJ1-6; tentatively, D is TRBD1 (5 bases). The clonotype was recovered from a woman between 40 and 55 years old in good health and CMV-seropositive. The sample taken for sequencing was PBMCs. The CDR3 loop reads CASSFGGRYSPLHF. Here the CDR3 DNA reads TGTGCCAGCAGCTTCGGGGGGAGGTATTCACCCCTCCACTTT. Variable domain in full (rest from reference TRBV5-6 and TRBJ1-6): DAGVTQSPTHLIKTRGQQVTLRCSPKSGHDTVSWYQQALGQGPQFIFQYYEEEERQRGNFPDRFSGHQFPNYSSELNVNALLLGDSALYLCASSFGGRYSPLHFGNGTRLTVT.